This is a list of T cell receptor beta chains from one sample in a study of beta chain features in type 1 diabetes. Some clones are missing from TCRdb's copy, which holds only in-frame ones; the method was immunoSEQ multiplex PCR. The repertoire holds under 200,000 clones, with just over 8% as singletons. Specimen: central memory CD4+ T cells from blood. These TCRs come from a woman between 18 and 30 years old with type 1 diabetes. Both conserved end residues are part of each CDR3. The order of the fields is CDR3 length, clone size, D gene, V gene, J gene, CDR3 DNA, CDR3 protein. D genes are given only for firm matches. Not all rows give a size; the values are once, few, many and, for expanded clones, a class.

CDR3 length: 13
clone size: -
D gene: TRBD1
V gene: TRBV29-1
J gene: TRBJ1-4
CDR3 DNA: TGCAGCGTTGAAGTCGCCAGGGGGGAAAAACTGTTTTTT
CDR3 protein: CSVEVARGEKLFF

CDR3 length: 14
clone size: few
D gene: -
V gene: TRBV7-9
J gene: TRBJ2-5
CDR3 DNA: TGTGCCAGCAGCCAACAGGGCGACGAAGAGACCCAGTACTTC
CDR3 protein: CASSQQGDEETQYF

CDR3 length: 16
clone size: few
D gene: TRBD2
V gene: TRBV5-1
J gene: TRBJ2-3
CDR3 DNA: TGCGCCAGCCGGACTAGCGGGGGCGCGAGCACAGATACGCAGTATTTT
CDR3 protein: CASRTSGGASTDTQYF

CDR3 length: 18
clone size: -
D gene: -
V gene: TRBV21-1
J gene: TRBJ2-5
CDR3 DNA: TGTGCCAGCAGCAAAGCCTCCGTCGTTGGCAGGGGGCGGGAGACCCAGTACTTC
CDR3 protein: CASSKASVVGRGRETQYF

CDR3 length: 15
clone size: -
D gene: TRBD1
V gene: TRBV9
J gene: TRBJ1-6
CDR3 DNA: TGTGCCAGCAGCGTAGATGGGGACAGTGGTTCACCCCTCCACTTT
CDR3 protein: CASSVDGDSGSPLHF

CDR3 length: 14
clone size: few
D gene: TRBD1
V gene: TRBV5-1
J gene: TRBJ1-2
CDR3 DNA: TGCGCCAGCAGCTCAGGACAGGGACCTTATGGCTACACCTTC
CDR3 protein: CASSSGQGPYGYTF

CDR3 length: 13
clone size: few
D gene: TRBD1
V gene: TRBV18
J gene: TRBJ2-7
CDR3 DNA: TGTGCCAGCTCCCAAGGACAGGGGGGCGAGCAGTACTTC
CDR3 protein: CASSQGQGGEQYF

CDR3 length: 14
clone size: -
D gene: -
V gene: TRBV18
J gene: TRBJ2-3
CDR3 DNA: TGTGCCAGCTCCCAAGAACGAGGGCCAGATACGCAGTATTTT
CDR3 protein: CASSQERGPDTQYF

CDR3 length: 14
clone size: few
D gene: -
V gene: TRBV13
J gene: TRBJ2-7
CDR3 DNA: TGTGCCAGCCCTTATATAGGACCCGGGGGCGAGCAGTACTTC
CDR3 protein: CASPYIGPGGEQYF

CDR3 length: 14
clone size: -
D gene: -
V gene: TRBV10-3
J gene: TRBJ2-2
CDR3 DNA: TGTGCCATCAGCCCCGGGGTGAACACCGGGGAGCTGTTTTTT
CDR3 protein: CAISPGVNTGELFF

CDR3 length: 13
clone size: few
D gene: -
V gene: TRBV4-1
J gene: TRBJ1-2
CDR3 DNA: TGCGCCAGCAGCCAACCGACGGCGGGCGGCTACACCTTC
CDR3 protein: CASSQPTAGGYTF

CDR3 length: 13
clone size: -
D gene: -
V gene: TRBV6-6
J gene: TRBJ2-7
CDR3 DNA: TGTGCCAGCAGTTACCCTAGCTCCTACGAGCAGTACTTC
CDR3 protein: CASSYPSSYEQYF

CDR3 length: 15
clone size: -
D gene: -
V gene: TRBV5-4
J gene: TRBJ2-3
CDR3 DNA: TGTGCCAGCAGCTTGGATGAGACTAGGGGAGGTACGCAGTATTTT
CDR3 protein: CASSLDETRGGTQYF

CDR3 length: 15
clone size: -
D gene: -
V gene: TRBV18
J gene: TRBJ1-5
CDR3 DNA: TGTGCCAGCTCCCAGGTACAGGGAAGCAATCAGCCCCAGCATTTT
CDR3 protein: CASSQVQGSNQPQHF

CDR3 length: 14
clone size: -
D gene: -
V gene: TRBV5-4
J gene: TRBJ2-5
CDR3 DNA: TGTGCCAGCAGCTTGAACCCTACCAAAGAGACCCAGTACTTC
CDR3 protein: CASSLNPTKETQYF

CDR3 length: 12
clone size: few
D gene: -
V gene: TRBV11-1
J gene: TRBJ2-1
CDR3 DNA: TGTGCCAGCAGCTTTCCCGGGAATGAGCAGTTCTTC
CDR3 protein: CASSFPGNEQFF

CDR3 length: 12
clone size: -
D gene: TRBD2
V gene: TRBV7-2
J gene: TRBJ2-7
CDR3 DNA: TGTGCCAGCGTCGGGGGGAGCTACGAGCAGTACTTC
CDR3 protein: CASVGGSYEQYF

CDR3 length: 16
clone size: -
D gene: TRBD2
V gene: TRBV10-2
J gene: TRBJ2-1
CDR3 DNA: TGCGCCAGCAGTGAGGAATTAGCGGGAGCCGGGGTTGAGCAGTTCTTC
CDR3 protein: CASSEELAGAGVEQFF

CDR3 length: 17
clone size: few
D gene: TRBD1
V gene: TRBV9
J gene: TRBJ2-1
CDR3 DNA: TGTGCCAGCAGCGTAGGCATTAGGACAGGTTCTTTGGATGAGCAGTTCTTC
CDR3 protein: CASSVGIRTGSLDEQFF

CDR3 length: 15
clone size: -
D gene: TRBD2
V gene: TRBV9
J gene: TRBJ2-7
CDR3 DNA: TGTGCCAGCAGCGTAGAGGGACTAGCGGACTACGAGCAGTACTTC
CDR3 protein: CASSVEGLADYEQYF

CDR3 length: 15
clone size: -
D gene: TRBD2
V gene: TRBV5-1
J gene: TRBJ2-5
CDR3 DNA: TGCGCCAGCAGCTTGGGGACTAGCGGGCAAGAGACCCAGTACTTC
CDR3 protein: CASSLGTSGQETQYF

CDR3 length: 14
clone size: -
D gene: -
V gene: TRBV18
J gene: TRBJ2-5
CDR3 DNA: TGTGCCAGCCACCTCGGGGGAAATCAAGAGACCCAGTACTTC
CDR3 protein: CASHLGGNQETQYF

CDR3 length: 14
clone size: few
D gene: TRBD1
V gene: TRBV6-6
J gene: TRBJ1-4
CDR3 DNA: TGTGCCAGCAGTTTGACAGGGGTCCGTGAAAAACTGTTTTTT
CDR3 protein: CASSLTGVREKLFF

CDR3 length: 14
clone size: -
D gene: TRBD2
V gene: TRBV28
J gene: TRBJ2-2
CDR3 DNA: TGTGCCAGCAGCAGCGGGGAGGGCACCGGGGAGCTGTTTTTT
CDR3 protein: CASSSGEGTGELFF

CDR3 length: 13
clone size: -
D gene: -
V gene: TRBV27
J gene: TRBJ1-1
CDR3 DNA: TGTGCCAGCAGTAACGGACAGAACACTGAAGCTTTCTTT
CDR3 protein: CASSNGQNTEAFF

CDR3 length: 14
clone size: few
D gene: TRBD2
V gene: TRBV14
J gene: TRBJ2-3
CDR3 DNA: TGTGCCAGCGCCCTGCGGGGGGCCGGGGATACGCAGTATTTT
CDR3 protein: CASALRGAGDTQYF

CDR3 length: 12
clone size: -
D gene: -
V gene: TRBV6-6
J gene: TRBJ2-7
CDR3 DNA: TGTGCCAGCAGTGAGGTAACCTACGAGCAGTACTTC
CDR3 protein: CASSEVTYEQYF

CDR3 length: 14
clone size: few
D gene: -
V gene: TRBV30
J gene: TRBJ1-1
CDR3 DNA: TGTGCCTGCCCGTTAACAGGCTTTGGCGCTCAAGCTTTCTTT
CDR3 protein: CACPLTGFGAQAFF

CDR3 length: 15
clone size: -
D gene: -
V gene: TRBV19
J gene: TRBJ1-1
CDR3 DNA: TGTGCCAGTAGTATGAGACAGCGGGAGAACACTGAAGCTTTCTTT
CDR3 protein: CASSMRQRENTEAFF

CDR3 length: 16
clone size: -
D gene: -
V gene: TRBV2
J gene: TRBJ2-3
CDR3 DNA: TGTGCCAGCTACGCTTTGCTACCCGATAGCACAGATACGCAGTATTTT
CDR3 protein: CASYALLPDSTDTQYF

CDR3 length: 16
clone size: few
D gene: TRBD1
V gene: TRBV19
J gene: TRBJ1-2
CDR3 DNA: TGTGCCAGTAGTTCCGGGGACAGGGGGCGTAACTATGGCTACACCTTC
CDR3 protein: CASSSGDRGRNYGYTF

CDR3 length: 17
clone size: few
D gene: TRBD2
V gene: TRBV27
J gene: TRBJ2-1
CDR3 DNA: TGTGCCAGCAGTCCTGCGACGGGGGGACTAGCGGGACAGGAGCAGTTCTTC
CDR3 protein: CASSPATGGLAGQEQFF

CDR3 length: 13
clone size: many
D gene: TRBD1
V gene: TRBV7-2
J gene: TRBJ1-2
CDR3 DNA: TGTGCCAGCAGCTCGAGACAGGGGTTGGGCTACACCTTC
CDR3 protein: CASSSRQGLGYTF

CDR3 length: 15
clone size: few
D gene: TRBD1
V gene: TRBV4-3
J gene: TRBJ1-5
CDR3 DNA: TGCGCCAGCAGCCAGGGGACAGGGGTAACTCAGCCCCAGCATTTT
CDR3 protein: CASSQGTGVTQPQHF

CDR3 length: 14
clone size: few
D gene: -
V gene: TRBV27
J gene: TRBJ2-1
CDR3 DNA: TGTGCCAGCAGATTGAACAGGGCTTACAATGAGCAGTTCTTC
CDR3 protein: CASRLNRAYNEQFF

CDR3 length: 15
clone size: few
D gene: TRBD2
V gene: TRBV7-9
J gene: TRBJ2-1
CDR3 DNA: TGTGCCAGCAGCTTAGACGCGGGAGGCAACAATGAGCAGTTCTTC
CDR3 protein: CASSLDAGGNNEQFF

CDR3 length: 19
clone size: few
D gene: -
V gene: TRBV15
J gene: TRBJ1-5
CDR3 DNA: TGTGCCACCAGCAGAGATCTGTGGGGGGGGAGTTATAGCAATCAGCCCCAGCATTTT
CDR3 protein: CATSRDLWGGSYSNQPQHF

CDR3 length: 19
clone size: -
D gene: TRBD2
V gene: TRBV5-6
J gene: TRBJ2-1
CDR3 DNA: TGTGCCAGCGGCTCCCGGACAAGTAATAGCGGGAGTCCCTACAATGAGCAGTTCTTC
CDR3 protein: CASGSRTSNSGSPYNEQFF

CDR3 length: 13
clone size: few
D gene: -
V gene: TRBV5-4
J gene: TRBJ1-2
CDR3 DNA: TGTGCCAGCAGCTTGGAACTGAACTATGGCTACACCTTC
CDR3 protein: CASSLELNYGYTF

CDR3 length: 13
clone size: -
D gene: -
V gene: TRBV28
J gene: TRBJ2-7
CDR3 DNA: TGTGCCAGCGCCGGGACACCGACCTACGAGCAGTACTTC
CDR3 protein: CASAGTPTYEQYF

CDR3 length: 15
clone size: few
D gene: -
V gene: TRBV5-1
J gene: TRBJ2-5
CDR3 DNA: TGCGCCAGCAGCTTGGCCTTTGCGCCGGCCCTAGGCCAGTACTTC
CDR3 protein: CASSLAFAPALGQYF

CDR3 length: 13
clone size: few
D gene: -
V gene: TRBV13
J gene: TRBJ1-2
CDR3 DNA: TGTGCCAGCAGCTTAGGGGCCGCCTATGGCTACACCTTC
CDR3 protein: CASSLGAAYGYTF

CDR3 length: 15
clone size: -
D gene: TRBD1
V gene: TRBV7-9
J gene: TRBJ2-4
CDR3 DNA: TGTGCCACCAGCGACAGGGGAGCGGCCAAAAACATTCAGTACTTC
CDR3 protein: CATSDRGAAKNIQYF

CDR3 length: 18
clone size: -
D gene: -
V gene: TRBV5-6
J gene: TRBJ2-4
CDR3 DNA: TGTGCCAGCAGCTTTTCGCGATTCGTCCGGACTTCCAAAAACATTCAGTACTTC
CDR3 protein: CASSFSRFVRTSKNIQYF

CDR3 length: 15
clone size: few
D gene: -
V gene: TRBV28
J gene: TRBJ1-1
CDR3 DNA: TGTGCCAGCAGTTTCCCTAGGGGGAAGAACACTGAAGCTTTCTTT
CDR3 protein: CASSFPRGKNTEAFF

CDR3 length: 13
clone size: few
D gene: -
V gene: TRBV28
J gene: TRBJ2-7
CDR3 DNA: TGTGCCAGCAGTTCAGGGGCCACCTACGAGCAGTACTTC
CDR3 protein: CASSSGATYEQYF

CDR3 length: 16
clone size: -
D gene: -
V gene: TRBV7-8
J gene: TRBJ2-2
CDR3 DNA: TGTGCCAGCAGCACCCAAACCAGCTGGAGTAGCGGGGAGCTGTTTTTT
CDR3 protein: CASSTQTSWSSGELFF

CDR3 length: 16
clone size: -
D gene: TRBD2
V gene: TRBV11-2
J gene: TRBJ2-1
CDR3 DNA: TGTGCCAGCAGCTCTCTACTAGGCGGGAGTTACAATGAGCAGTTCTTC
CDR3 protein: CASSSLLGGSYNEQFF

CDR3 length: 15
clone size: -
D gene: TRBD2
V gene: TRBV9
J gene: TRBJ2-3
CDR3 DNA: TGTGCCAGCAGCGAAAGGGGACTAGCTTCAGATACGCAGTATTTT
CDR3 protein: CASSERGLASDTQYF

CDR3 length: 16
clone size: few
D gene: -
V gene: TRBV19
J gene: TRBJ2-3
CDR3 DNA: TGTGCCAGTAGTACTCGGGACAACGGAACGCGGGATACGCAGTATTTT
CDR3 protein: CASSTRDNGTRDTQYF

CDR3 length: 15
clone size: -
D gene: -
V gene: TRBV5-4
J gene: TRBJ2-5
CDR3 DNA: TGTGCCAGCAGCCCGAGGGGGGGGCTTTCGGAGACCCAGTACTTC
CDR3 protein: CASSPRGGLSETQYF

CDR3 length: 12
clone size: few
D gene: -
V gene: TRBV7-2
J gene: TRBJ2-7
CDR3 DNA: TGTGCCAGCAGCTTTACCTACTACGAGCAGTACTTC
CDR3 protein: CASSFTYYEQYF

CDR3 length: 15
clone size: few
D gene: -
V gene: TRBV6-5
J gene: TRBJ1-5
CDR3 DNA: TGTGCCAGCAGTTACTCGTCACAGGTGGAAGAGCCCCAGCATTTT
CDR3 protein: CASSYSSQVEEPQHF

CDR3 length: 14
clone size: -
D gene: TRBD1
V gene: TRBV7-3
J gene: TRBJ1-1
CDR3 DNA: TGTGCCAGCAGCCTGGGGACAGCGAACACTGAAGCTTTCTTT
CDR3 protein: CASSLGTANTEAFF

CDR3 length: 17
clone size: few
D gene: TRBD1
V gene: TRBV5-1
J gene: TRBJ1-6
CDR3 DNA: TGCGCCAGCAGCCGTACGACGGGACAGGAAGGTAGTTCACCCCTCCACTTT
CDR3 protein: CASSRTTGQEGSSPLHF

CDR3 length: 14
clone size: -
D gene: TRBD2
V gene: TRBV18
J gene: TRBJ2-5
CDR3 DNA: TGTGCCAGCTCTCCACTAGCGGGAGAAGAGACCCAGTACTTC
CDR3 protein: CASSPLAGEETQYF

CDR3 length: 17
clone size: many
D gene: -
V gene: TRBV9
J gene: TRBJ2-3
CDR3 DNA: TGTGCCAGCAGCGTAACCCACGGACAGACGAGCACAGATACGCAGTATTTT
CDR3 protein: CASSVTHGQTSTDTQYF

CDR3 length: 14
clone size: few
D gene: -
V gene: TRBV4-3
J gene: TRBJ2-2
CDR3 DNA: TGCGCCAGCAGCCAAGAGACTCTAGCCGGGGAGCTGTTTTTT
CDR3 protein: CASSQETLAGELFF

CDR3 length: 14
clone size: few
D gene: -
V gene: TRBV28
J gene: TRBJ1-4
CDR3 DNA: TGTGCCAGCAGTCTTTCCGGGACTTCCGAAAAACTGTTTTTT
CDR3 protein: CASSLSGTSEKLFF

CDR3 length: 15
clone size: few
D gene: TRBD1
V gene: TRBV18
J gene: TRBJ1-2
CDR3 DNA: TGTGCCAGCTCACCGGGGACAGGGGGCGAGCATGGCTACACCTTC
CDR3 protein: CASSPGTGGEHGYTF